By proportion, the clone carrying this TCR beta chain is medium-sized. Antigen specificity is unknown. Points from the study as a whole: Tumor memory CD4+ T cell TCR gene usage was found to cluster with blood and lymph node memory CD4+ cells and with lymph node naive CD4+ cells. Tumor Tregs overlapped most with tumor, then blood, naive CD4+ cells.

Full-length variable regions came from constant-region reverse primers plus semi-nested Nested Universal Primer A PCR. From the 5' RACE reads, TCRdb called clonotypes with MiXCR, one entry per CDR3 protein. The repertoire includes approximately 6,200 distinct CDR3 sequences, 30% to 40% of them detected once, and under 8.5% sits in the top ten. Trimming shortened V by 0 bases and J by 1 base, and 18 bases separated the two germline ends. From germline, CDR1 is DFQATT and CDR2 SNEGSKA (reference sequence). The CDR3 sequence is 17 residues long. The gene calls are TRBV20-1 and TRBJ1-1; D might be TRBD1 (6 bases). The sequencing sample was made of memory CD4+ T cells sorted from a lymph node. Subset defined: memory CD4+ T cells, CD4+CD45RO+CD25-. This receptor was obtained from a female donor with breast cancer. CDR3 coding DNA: TGCAGTGCTAGAGATGGTGCCGGGGGCCGTTCGAACACTGAAGCTTTCTTT. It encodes CSARDGAGGRSNTEAFF.